Below, 19 T cell receptor beta chains from the same sample are listed, as sequenced in a study of EBV T-cell therapy then PD-1 blockade in nasopharyngeal carcinoma. The sample's treatment: AdE1-LMPpoly-expanded autologous EBV-specific T-cell therapy followed by anti-PD-1 nivolumab. Antigen specificity for these receptors is unknown. Sequencing used immunoSEQ multiplex PCR; TCRdb keeps in-frame clones, though not all of them. The sample has more than 15,000 clones, around 80% seen once. Sequenced here: CD8+ T cells from blood, sampled at day 0 from a patient whose treatment included autologous EBV-specific T cells and nivolumab. The receptors originated from a man in his forties or fifties with nasopharyngeal carcinoma.

The J gene is TRBJ1-5, the V gene TRBV4-3; D not resolved. The CDR3 totals 14 residues. The V gene's germline CDR1 is LGHNA and CDR2 YSLEER. Trimming left V 1 base short and J 7 bases short, with 11 bases between. The CDR3 coding sequence is TGCGCCAGCAGCCAAGGGGAAGGAGCCCAGCCCCAGCATTTT. Its protein product is CASSQGEGAQPQHF.

This chain connects TRBV12-5 to TRBJ2-6; TRBD1 is a possible D gene (6 bases). Germline V gene sequence: CDR1 LGHNT, CDR2 FRNRAP. The V end lost 1 base, the J end lost 0 bases, and 19 bases lay between the germline ends. CDR3 length: 20 amino acids. The CDR3 sequence: CASGLDLRGEGGSGANVLTF. In nucleotides, the CDR3 is TGTGCTAGTGGTTTGGACCTCAGGGGCGAGGGTGGCTCTGGGGCCAACGTCCTGACTTTC.

This clone was detected only a few times. The chain carries TRBV9 and TRBJ1-5, with D unresolved. CDR1 and CDR2 from the germline V gene are SGDLS and YYNGEE. CDR3 length: 15 amino acids. V shed 4 bases and J shed 3 bases, with 14 bases lying between them. This CDR3 is CASSPLWGANQPQHF. DNA of the CDR3: TGTGCCAGCAGCCCCCTATGGGGTGCCAATCAGCCCCAGCATTTT.

The CDR3 DNA follows: TGCGCCAGCACCGGGACAGGGGGCTACGAGCAGTACTTC. It codes for CASTGTGGYEQYF. The chain combines TRBV4-1 with TRBJ2-7, with TRBD1 matching over 11 bases. Germline V gives CDR1 MGHRA, CDR2 YSYEKL. This CDR3 contains 13 residues. The V gene end was trimmed by 7 bases and the J gene end by 3 bases; junction bases not matched to a gene: 2.

This chain uses TRBV5-5 with TRBJ2-5; tentatively, D is TRBD1 (5 bases). Trimming stripped 4 bases from V and 1 base from J, with 11 bases between. The CDR3 contains 14 residues. In germline, CDR1 is SGHKS, CDR2 YYEKEE (reference sequence). The CDR3 region is CASSLNRTQETQYF. CDR3 bases: TGTGCCAGCAGCCTTAACAGGACCCAAGAGACCCAGTACTTC.

The chain links TRBV7-9 to TRBJ2-3; 10 bases map to TRBD2. V gave up 7 bases and J gave up 1 base; unmatched junction bases: 8. The CDR3 spans 16 residues. Germline V gene sequence: CDR1 SEHNR, CDR2 FQNEAQ (reference sequence). Here the CDR3 reads CASILTGLAGTDTQYF. The CDR3 nucleotides are TGTGCCAGCATCCTGACCGGACTAGCGGGCACAGATACGCAGTATTTT.

This sequence joins TRBV10-2 and TRBJ2-1; 10 bases map to TRBD2. J was trimmed by 6 bases and V by 2 bases; bases with no gene match: 1. The CDR3 has 14 residues. CDR1 WSHSY and CDR2 SAAADI come from the germline V gene. Here the CDR3 DNA reads TGCGCCAGCAGTGAGAGCGGGGGGGCCAATGAGCAGTTCTTC. Amino acid sequence: CASSESGGANEQFF.

Only one count was recorded for this clone. The chain recombines TRBV6-4 with TRBJ2-3; D call uncertain. The CDR3 has 14 amino acids. The V and J ends lost 2 bases and 4 bases respectively, with 10 bases between them. The V gene's germline CDR1 is MRHNA and CDR2 SNTAGT. The CDR3 DNA reads TGTGCCAGCAGTGACCGCTCGGAATCAGATACGCAGTATTTT. Amino acids: CASSDRSESDTQYF.

V usage is TRBV9 and J usage is TRBJ1-4, with D possibly matching TRBD1 (5 bases). V was pared by 4 bases and J by 2 bases, with 12 bases between. Germline V lookup: CDR1 SGDLS, CDR2 YYNGEE. CDR3 size: 15 residues. Written as DNA, the CDR3 is TGTGCCAGCAGCCCCCGGGGGTCCACTAATGAAAAACTGTTTTTT. As protein: CASSPRGSTNEKLFF.

The chain is built from TRBV7-6 and TRBJ1-1; 10 positions match TRBD1. The CDR3 runs 18 residues. CDR1 and CDR2 (germline): SGHVS, FNYEAQ. Trimming at V came to 5 bases and at J to 3 bases, leaving 15 bases not matched to a gene. In nucleotides, the CDR3 is TGTGCCAGCAGCCGTGCCGCGACAGGGGGCAGGGGATACACTGAAGCTTTCTTT. Translating gives CASSRAATGGRGYTEAFF.

The rearrangement links TRBV21-1 to TRBJ1-1; the DNA was not compared with TRBD1, the D call given in the table. TRBV21-1 is designated a pseudogene. This CDR3 is built from 19 residues. CDR3 coding DNA: TGTGCCAGCAGCAAATGGGGGTTACGGGGACAGGGAATGAACACTGAAGCTTTCTTT. Amino acids: CASSKWGLRGQGMNTEAFF.

This chain connects TRBV28 to TRBJ1-4; unclear D gene. V shed 2 bases and J shed 5 bases, with 6 bases lying between them. CDR3 length: 13 amino acids. Germline-derived CDR1 and CDR2 are MDHEN and SYDVKM. The CDR3 DNA is TGTGCCAGCAGTTTAGTCGGGAATGAAAAACTGTTTTTT. Amino acid sequence: CASSLVGNEKLFF.

The chain links TRBV5-1 to TRBJ1-6; D remains ambiguous. CDR1 is SGHRS, CDR2 YFSETQ, per germline. The CDR3 extends over 15 amino acids. Trimming pared 0 bases from V and 5 bases from J, leaving 9 bases between. The DNA of the CDR3 is TGCGCCAGCAGCTTGGAGGTCAGTAATAATTCACCCCTCCACTTT. It encodes CASSLEVSNNSPLHF.

The V call is TRBV19, the J call TRBJ1-4; possibly TRBD1 for D (5 bases). Trimming cost V 3 bases and J 8 bases, with 13 bases left between them. CDR3 length: 14 amino acids. Germline lookup yields CDR1 LNHDA and CDR2 SQIVND (reference sequence). The CDR3 DNA follows: TGTGCCAGTAGTATCGTAGGGGTTTACGAAAAACTGTTTTTT. Protein product: CASSIVGVYEKLFF.

The J gene is TRBJ2-7, the V gene TRBV4-1, with TRBD1 matching 10 bases. Per the germline V gene, CDR1 is MGHRA and CDR2 is YSYEKL. The V and J ends lost 4 bases and 5 bases, in that order; junction bases with no gene match: 5. The CDR3 has 14 residues. The CDR3 region is CASSRGQGEDEQYF. The CDR3, as DNA: TGCGCCAGCAGCCGCGGACAGGGGGAGGACGAGCAGTACTTC.

This chain connects TRBV7-9 to TRBJ2-2, with 7 bases lining up with TRBD1. The V segment lost 5 bases and the J segment 3 bases; nucleotides outside the gene matches: 9. This CDR3 contains 16 residues. CDR1 is SEHNR and CDR2 is FQNEAQ in the germline V gene (reference sequence). The CDR3 here is CASSQRTGPDTGELFF. DNA of the CDR3: TGTGCCAGCAGCCAAAGGACAGGCCCCGACACCGGGGAGCTGTTTTTT.

V is TRBV7-6 and J is TRBJ1-1, with TRBD1 identical over 12 bases. With V trimmed by 4 bases and J by 5 bases, 5 bases remained unmatched. Germline CDR1 is SGHVS and CDR2 is FNYEAQ. The CDR3 contains 15 residues. This CDR3 reads CASSWGQGARTEAFF. The CDR3, as DNA: TGTGCCAGCAGCTGGGGACAGGGGGCGCGAACTGAAGCTTTCTTT.

This chain connects TRBV3-1 (or the pseudogene TRBV3-2) to TRBJ1-4; TRBD1 aligns across 10 bases. J lost 7 bases, V lost 0 bases, and 8 bases had no gene match. CDR1 is LGHDT and CDR2 is YNNKEL in the germline V gene (reference sequence). The CDR3 is 17 amino acids. CDR3 sequence reads: CASSQEGTGTGAEKLFF. CDR3 nucleotide sequence: TGTGCCAGCAGCCAAGAAGGTACCGGGACAGGGGCTGAAAAACTGTTTTTT.

This chain links TRBV6-1 with TRBJ2-1; D is uncertain. The CDR3 is 17 amino acids. Germline V gene data show CDR1 as MNHNS and CDR2 as SASEGT. The V end lost 4 bases, the J end lost 3 bases, and 19 bases lay between the germline ends. As DNA, the CDR3 is TGTGCCAGCAGTGTTATAGGCTTCCAGACCTACTACAATGAGCAGTTCTTC. Encoded protein: CASSVIGFQTYYNEQFF.